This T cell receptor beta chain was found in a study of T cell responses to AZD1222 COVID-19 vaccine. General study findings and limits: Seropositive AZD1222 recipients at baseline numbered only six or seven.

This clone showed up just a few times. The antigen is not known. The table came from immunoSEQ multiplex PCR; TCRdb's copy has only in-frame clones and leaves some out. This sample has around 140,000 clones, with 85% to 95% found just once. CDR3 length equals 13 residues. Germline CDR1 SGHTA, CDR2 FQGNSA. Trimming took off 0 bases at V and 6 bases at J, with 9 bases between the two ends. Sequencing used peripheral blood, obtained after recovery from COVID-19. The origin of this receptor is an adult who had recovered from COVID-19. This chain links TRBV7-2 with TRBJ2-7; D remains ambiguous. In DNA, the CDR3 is TGTGCCAGCAGCTTAGCAGCCATGCTCGAGCAGTACTTC. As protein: CASSLAAMLEQYF. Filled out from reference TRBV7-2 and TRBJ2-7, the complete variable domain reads GAGVSQSPSNKVTEKGKDVELRCDPISGHTALYWYRQSLGQGLEFLIYFQGNSAPDKSGLPSDRFSAERTGGSVSTLTIQRTQQEDSAVYLCASSLAAMLEQYFGPGTRLTVT.